The 2 T cell receptor beta chains reported below all come from one sample, sequenced in a study of T cells in Graves' hyperthyroidism and ophthalmopathy. The investigators amplified TCR beta CDR3 regions from RNA transcripts. In the first-round RT-PCR of the TCR CDR3, the HTBI primer set was used. TCRdb itself ran the multiplex PCR reads through MiXCR, one entry per CDR3 protein. The data contain approximately 690,000 distinct CDR3 sequences, about 14% of them singletons. The specimen sequenced was blood. The source is a woman aged 50 to 60 with Graves' ophthalmopathy.

This clonotype was counted at least ten times. The rearrangement links TRBV5-1 to TRBJ1-2; no clear D gene. Germline V CDR1 and CDR2: SGHRS, YFSETQ. V shed 0 bases and J shed 10 bases, with 19 bases lying between them. CDR3 length: 15 residues. CDR3 region: CASSLGSDMIGVYTF. The CDR3 bases are TGCGCCAGCAGCTTGGGCTCCGACATGATCGGCGTCTACACCTTC. The variable domain in full, completed from reference TRBV5-1 and TRBJ1-2, reads KAGVTQTPRYLIKTRGQQVTLSCSPISGHRSVSWYQQTPGQGLQFLFEYFSETQRNKGNFPGRFSGRQFSNSRSEMNVSTLELGDSALYLCASSLGSDMIGVYTFGSGTRLTVV.

This clonotype was recorded a few times. The chain carries TRBV20-1 and TRBJ1-5; weak D call: TRBD1 (5 bases). This CDR3 is 12 amino acids long. Trimming took 6 bases from V and 2 from J, leaving 8 bases between them. CDR1 is DFQATT and CDR2 is SNEGSKA in the germline V gene (reference sequence). CDR3 in amino acids: CSASTGNQPQHF. In DNA, the CDR3 is TGCAGTGCATCGACAGGCAATCAGCCCCAGCATTTT.